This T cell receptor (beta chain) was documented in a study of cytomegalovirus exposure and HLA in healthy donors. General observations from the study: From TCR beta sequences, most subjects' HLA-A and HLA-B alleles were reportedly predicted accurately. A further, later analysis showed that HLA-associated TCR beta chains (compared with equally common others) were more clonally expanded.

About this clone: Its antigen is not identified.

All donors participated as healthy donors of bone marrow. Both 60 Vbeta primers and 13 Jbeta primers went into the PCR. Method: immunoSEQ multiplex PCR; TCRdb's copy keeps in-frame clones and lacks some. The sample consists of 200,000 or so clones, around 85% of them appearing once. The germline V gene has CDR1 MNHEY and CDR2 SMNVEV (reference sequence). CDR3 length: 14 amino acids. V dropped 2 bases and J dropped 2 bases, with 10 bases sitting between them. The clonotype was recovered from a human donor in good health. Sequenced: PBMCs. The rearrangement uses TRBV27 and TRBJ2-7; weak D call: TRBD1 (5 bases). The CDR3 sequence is CASSLGAATYEQYF. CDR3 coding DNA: TGTGCCAGCAGTTTAGGGGCAGCGACCTACGAGCAGTACTTC.